These T cell receptor beta chains were read from a single sample in a study of cytomegalovirus exposure and HLA in healthy donors. Only in-frame clones appear in the TCRdb table, and some are missing; sequencing was by immunoSEQ multiplex PCR. The sample lists 95,000 to 100,000 clones; roughly 79% were seen once. The sample comprised PBMCs. These receptor sequences come from a woman aged 40 to 49 in good health and CMV-seronegative. CDR3s include the opening cysteine and the closing phenylalanine or tryptophan. Each record gives: V gene, D gene, J gene, clone size, CDR3 DNA, CDR3 protein. The D gene is left open where the match is weak. Not every row has a clone size; where given, it reads once, few, many or a size class.

TRBV4-3	TRBD1	TRBJ1-3	.	TGCGCCAGCAGCCAAGATCTTCCGGGACAGTCTACACTTACGAGCTCTGGAAACACCATATATTTT	CASSQDLPGQSTLTSSGNTIYF
TRBV19	.	TRBJ2-5	few	TGTGCCAGTAGTCCACCGGGACTTCGGGTGGCGGAGACCCAGTACTTC	CASSPPGLRVAETQYF
TRBV11-2	.	TRBJ1-1	.	TGTGCCAGCAGAACAACAGGGTTCACTGAAGCTTTCTTT	CASRTTGFTEAFF
TRBV4-3	TRBD2	TRBJ2-4	.	TGCGCCAGCAGCCAAGACCGGGGGGTTCGGGCAGGCATTCAGTACTTC	CASSQDRGVRAGIQYF
TRBV7-2	.	TRBJ2-7	.	TGTGCCAGCAGCTTAGTAGTCGCCTACGAGCAGTACTTC	CASSLVVAYEQYF
TRBV27	.	TRBJ1-5	.	TGTGCCAGCAGTTTAACGGGAAGAAATCAGCCCCAGCATTTT	CASSLTGRNQPQHF
TRBV19	.	TRBJ1-1	.	TGTGCCAGTAGGGCACCGGGACAAAGGGCTTTCTTT	CASRAPGQRAFF
TRBV9	.	TRBJ1-1	.	TGTGCCAGCAGCGTAGGGCAGGGGTCGAACACTGAAGCTTTCTTT	CASSVGQGSNTEAFF
TRBV9	.	TRBJ2-1	.	TGTGCCAGCAGCGTAGGCTCCAGCGGGACACTAGACAATGAGCAGTTCTTC	CASSVGSSGTLDNEQFF
TRBV6-6	TRBD2	TRBJ2-5	.	TGTGCCAGCAGTTACGGACTAGCGGGAGTCGGGGAGACCCAGTACTTC	CASSYGLAGVGETQYF
TRBV18	TRBD1	TRBJ2-2	.	TGTGCCAGCTCACCACAGACAGGGTACACCGGGGAGCTGTTTTTT	CASSPQTGYTGELFF
TRBV6-4	.	TRBJ2-6	.	TGTGCCAGCAGGGAGGTCTCTGGGGCCAACGTCCTGACTTTC	CASREVSGANVLTF
TRBV4-1	.	TRBJ2-7	.	TGCGCCAGCAGCCAAGAAGGACAGTCCTACGAGCAGTACTTC	CASSQEGQSYEQYF
TRBV30	.	TRBJ1-4	.	TGTGCCTGGAGTGACCGGGAGAATGAAAAACTGTTTTTT	CAWSDRENEKLFF
TRBV9	TRBD2	TRBJ2-1	few	TGTGCCAGCAGCGTAGGGGAGGGGTATGAGCAGTTCTTC	CASSVGEGYEQFF
TRBV18	.	TRBJ2-7	.	TGTGCCAGCTCACCCAGGACAGAAACCTACGAGCAGTACTTC	CASSPRTETYEQYF